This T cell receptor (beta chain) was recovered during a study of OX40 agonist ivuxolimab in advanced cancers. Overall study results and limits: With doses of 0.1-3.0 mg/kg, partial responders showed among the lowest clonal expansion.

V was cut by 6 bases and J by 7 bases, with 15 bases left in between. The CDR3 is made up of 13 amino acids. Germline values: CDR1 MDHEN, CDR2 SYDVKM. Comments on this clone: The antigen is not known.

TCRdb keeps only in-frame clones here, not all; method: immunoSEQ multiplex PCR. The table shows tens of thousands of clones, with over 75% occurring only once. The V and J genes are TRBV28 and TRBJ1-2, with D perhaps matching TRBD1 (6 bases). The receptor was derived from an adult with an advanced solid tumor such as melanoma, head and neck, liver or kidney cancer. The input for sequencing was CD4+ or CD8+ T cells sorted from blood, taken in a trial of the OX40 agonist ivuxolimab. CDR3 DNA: TGTGCCAGCAGCGGACAGCCTTTTGGTGGCTACACCTTC. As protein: CASSGQPFGGYTF.